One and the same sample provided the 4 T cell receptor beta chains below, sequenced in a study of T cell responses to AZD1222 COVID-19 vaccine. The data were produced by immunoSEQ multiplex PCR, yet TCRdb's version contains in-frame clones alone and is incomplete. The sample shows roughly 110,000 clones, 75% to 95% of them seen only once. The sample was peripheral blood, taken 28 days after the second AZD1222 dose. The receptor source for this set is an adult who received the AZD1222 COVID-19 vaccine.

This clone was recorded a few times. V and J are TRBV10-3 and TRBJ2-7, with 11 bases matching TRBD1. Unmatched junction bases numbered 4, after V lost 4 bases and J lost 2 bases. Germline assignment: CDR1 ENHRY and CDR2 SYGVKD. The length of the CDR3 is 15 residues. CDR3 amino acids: CAISVGTGGPYEQYF. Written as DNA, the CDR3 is TGTGCCATCAGTGTAGGGACAGGGGGGCCCTACGAGCAGTACTTC.

This CDR3 is CASRRGPNTGELFF. CDR3 nucleotide sequence: TGTGCCAGCAGGCGGGGCCCGAACACCGGGGAGCTGTTTTTT. The rearrangement joins TRBV6-5 to TRBJ2-2; D perhaps matches TRBD2 (6 bases). The CDR3 covers 14 residues. V dropped 6 bases and J dropped 0 bases, with 8 bases sitting between them. Looked up from germline, CDR1 is MNHEY and CDR2 is SVGAGI.

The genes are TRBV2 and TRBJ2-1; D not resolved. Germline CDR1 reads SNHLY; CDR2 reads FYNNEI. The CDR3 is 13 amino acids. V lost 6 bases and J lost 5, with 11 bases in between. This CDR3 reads CASRRGPNNEQFF. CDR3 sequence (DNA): TGTGCCAGCAGGAGAGGACCCAACAATGAGCAGTTCTTC.

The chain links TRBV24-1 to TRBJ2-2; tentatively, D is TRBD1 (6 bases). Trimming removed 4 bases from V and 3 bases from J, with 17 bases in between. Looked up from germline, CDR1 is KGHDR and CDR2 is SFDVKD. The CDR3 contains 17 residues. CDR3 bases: TGTGCCACCAGTGAGCCCCGAACAGGGCAGGACACCGGGGAGCTGTTTTTT. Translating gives CATSEPRTGQDTGELFF.